This passage covers 14 T cell receptor beta chains from one sample sequenced in a study of lymphopenia after photon versus proton radiotherapy. The protocol was immunoSEQ multiplex PCR, while the TCRdb copy is restricted to in-frame clones and leaves out a portion. Of about 45,000 clones in the sample, over 75% are singletons; the top ten hold over 2%. Sample: peripheral blood, taken from a patient treated with photon-based radiotherapy. Receptors were obtained from a man aged 35 to 55 with gastric cancer.

This rearrangement joins TRBV5-1 to TRBJ2-2; D gene unclear. Trimming took 2 bases from V and 2 from J, leaving 7 bases between them. The CDR3 sequence is 14 residues long. Germline CDR1 and CDR2: SGHRS and YFSETQ. The DNA of the CDR3 is TGCGCCAGCAGCTTATGGGAAAACACCGGGGAGCTGTTTTTT. Residues: CASSLWENTGELFF. Filled out from reference TRBV5-1 and TRBJ2-2, the complete variable domain reads KAGVTQTPRYLIKTRGQQVTLSCSPISGHRSVSWYQQTPGQGLQFLFEYFSETQRNKGNFPGRFSGRQFSNSRSEMNVSTLELGDSALYLCASSLWENTGELFFGEGSRLTVL.

About this clone itself: One end of the junction fails to match germline, which may point to a read error. The chain has TRBV7-7 and TRBJ2-3, with 7 bases lining up with TRBD1. The germline V gene has CDR1 SSHAT and CDR2 FNYEAQ (reference sequence). CDR3 length: 14 residues. The CDR3, as DNA: TGTGCTAGCAGCTTTGGCCAGGGGGCAGATACGCAGTATTTT. Translating it yields CASSFGQGADTQYF. The full variable domain, in which reference TRBV7-7 and TRBJ2-3 provide the parts outside the CDR3, is GAGVSQSPRYKVTKRGQDVTLRCDPISSHATLYWYQQALGQGPEFLTYFNYEAQPDKSGLPSDRFSAERPEGSISTLTIQRTEQRDSAMYRCASSFGQGADTQYFGPGTRLTVL.

The chain joins TRBV15 to TRBJ2-4, with 7 bases lining up with TRBD1. V shed 4 bases, J shed 2 bases, and the junction held 11 bases outside the gene matches. The CDR3 is 17 amino acids. From germline, CDR1 is LNHNV and CDR2 YYDKDF (reference sequence). This CDR3 reads CATSTGGTGDPKNIQYF. The CDR3 DNA reads as TGTGCCACCAGCACAGGGGGTACAGGGGACCCCAAAAACATTCAGTACTTC.

The chain employs TRBV10-3 and TRBJ2-7; D not certain. This CDR3 region has 15 residues. Germline-derived CDR1 and CDR2 are ENHRY and SYGVKD. V was clipped by 6 bases and J by 3 bases, with 18 bases between them. CDR3 amino acids: CAISPRVAQHYEQYF. The CDR3 nucleotides are TGTGCCATCAGCCCCCGGGTTGCTCAACACTACGAGCAGTACTTC.

This clone has a handful of counts. The chain uses TRBV29-1 and TRBJ2-3; D is unresolved. Germline V lookup: CDR1 SQVTM, CDR2 ANQGSEA. CDR3 length: 14 residues. V was clipped by 3 bases and J by 3 bases, with 13 bases between them. The CDR3 DNA is TGCAGCGTTGATTTGCCTCAAGGGACAGATACGCAGTATTTT. It encodes CSVDLPQGTDTQYF.

V gene TRBV7-6 combines with J gene TRBJ2-5, with TRBD2 matching over 8 bases. The ends lost 1 base at V and 3 bases at J; junction bases unmatched: 7. The CDR3 is 16 amino acids. Germline CDR1 SGHVS, CDR2 FNYEAQ. The chain's CDR3 is CASSLGLARSEETQYF. In DNA, the CDR3 is TGTGCCAGCAGCTTAGGACTAGCGCGCTCCGAAGAGACCCAGTACTTC. Full variable domain (remainder filled in from reference TRBV7-6 and TRBJ2-5): GAGVSQSPRYKVTKRGQDVALRCDPISGHVSLYWYRQALGQGPEFLTYFNYEAQQDKSGLPNDRFSAERPEGSISTLTIQRTEQRDSAMYRCASSLGLARSEETQYFGPGTRLLVL.

The rearrangement joins TRBV6-1 to TRBJ1-5; 8 bases match TRBD1. The CDR3 length is 15 residues. CDR1 MNHNS and CDR2 SASEGT come from the germline V gene. Trimming cost V 3 bases and J 6 bases; bases outside gene matches: 7. The CDR3 DNA sequence: TGTGCCAGCAGTGACCCAGGGGGCAGCGGTCAGCCCCAGCATTTT. Residues: CASSDPGGSGQPQHF.

This clone was detected once. This chain uses TRBV30 with TRBJ1-2; D unresolved. Germline CDR1 is GTSNPN and CDR2 is SVGIG (reference sequence). The CDR3 is 13 residues long. Trimming left V 5 bases short and J 4 bases short, with 14 bases between. The CDR3 is CAWGEEVLYGYTF. As DNA, the CDR3 is TGTGCCTGGGGGGAGGAGGTACTCTATGGCTACACCTTC.

The chain carries TRBV9 and TRBJ2-2, with D unclear. From germline, CDR1 is SGDLS and CDR2 YYNGEE. The CDR3 extends over 16 amino acids. The V gene lost 4 bases and the J gene lost 0 bases, with 13 bases spanning the gap. The CDR3 reads CASSPPLRANTGELFF. As DNA, the CDR3 is TGTGCCAGCAGCCCCCCCTTACGGGCGAACACCGGGGAGCTGTTTTTT.

The chain couples TRBV19 to TRBJ2-3; unclear D gene. Trimming shortened V by 4 bases and J by 3 bases, and 8 bases separated the two germline ends. The CDR3 spans 13 residues. CDR1 is LNHDA and CDR2 is SQIVND in the germline V gene (reference sequence). The CDR3 DNA follows: TGTGCCAGTAGTACCCCCGGGACAGATACGCAGTATTTT. Protein sequence: CASSTPGTDTQYF. The whole variable domain, filled in from reference TRBV19 and TRBJ2-3, reads DGGITQSPKYLFRKEGQNVTLSCEQNLNHDAMYWYRQDPGQGLRLIYYSQIVNDFQKGDIAEGYSVSREKKESFPLTVTSAQKNPTAFYLCASSTPGTDTQYFGPGTRLTVL.

Sample share makes this clone medium-sized. J is TRBJ1-5 and V is TRBV10-3, with D perhaps TRBD1 (6 bases). Germline-derived CDR1 and CDR2 are ENHRY and SYGVKD. V was shortened by 7 bases and J by 2 bases, with 15 bases between the two germline ends. The CDR3 runs 15 residues. The CDR3 is CAIKGEGARNQPQHF. The CDR3 nucleotides are TGTGCCATCAAGGGGGAGGGCGCTCGCAATCAGCCCCAGCATTTT.

This chain connects TRBV11-1 to TRBJ1-1; unclear D gene. Trimming removed 3 bases from V and 1 base from J, with 9 bases in between. The CDR3 covers 14 residues. CDR1 is SGHAT and CDR2 is FQDESV in the germline V gene (reference sequence). CDR3 loop: CASSFVRSNTEAFF. In nucleotides, the CDR3 is TGTGCCAGCAGCTTCGTTAGATCGAACACTGAAGCTTTCTTT.

This chain joins TRBV5-1 and TRBJ2-2; maybe TRBD2 (6 bases). The germline V gene encodes CDR1 SGHRS and CDR2 YFSETQ. With 3 bases removed from V and 2 bases from J, the gap between germline ends came to 8 bases. This CDR3 has 14 amino acids. The CDR3 here is CASSWRENTGELFF. The CDR3 DNA sequence: TGCGCCAGCAGCTGGAGGGAAAACACCGGGGAGCTGTTTTTT.

The sample holds one count of this clone. The chain is built from TRBV2 and TRBJ2-7, with D possibly TRBD1 on 5 matching bases. Trimming removed 3 bases at V and 1 base at J, with 7 bases between. This CDR3 spans 13 amino acids. Germline V gene data show CDR1 as SNHLY and CDR2 as FYNNEI. The CDR3 coding sequence is TGTGCCAGCAGTGAGACAGCTTCCTACGAGCAGTACTTC. Encoded protein: CASSETASYEQYF.